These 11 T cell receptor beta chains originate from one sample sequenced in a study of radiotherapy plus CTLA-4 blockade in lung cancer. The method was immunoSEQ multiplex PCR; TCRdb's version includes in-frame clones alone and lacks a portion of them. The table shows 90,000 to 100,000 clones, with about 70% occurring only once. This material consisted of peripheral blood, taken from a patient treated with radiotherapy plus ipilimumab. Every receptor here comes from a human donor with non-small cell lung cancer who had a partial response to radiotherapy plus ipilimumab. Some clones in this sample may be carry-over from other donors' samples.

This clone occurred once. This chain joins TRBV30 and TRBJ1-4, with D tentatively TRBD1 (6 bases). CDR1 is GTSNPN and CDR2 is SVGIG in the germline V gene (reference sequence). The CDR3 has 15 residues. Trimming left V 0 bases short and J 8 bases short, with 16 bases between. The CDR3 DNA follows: TGTGCCTGGAGTGTACAGGGAGGGGGAGGGGAAAAACTGTTTTTT. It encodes CAWSVQGGGGEKLFF.

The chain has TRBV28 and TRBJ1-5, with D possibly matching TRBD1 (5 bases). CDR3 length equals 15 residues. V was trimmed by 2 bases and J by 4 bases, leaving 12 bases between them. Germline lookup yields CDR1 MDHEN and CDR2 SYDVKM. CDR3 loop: CASSLRRGTNQPQHF. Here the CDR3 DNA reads TGTGCCAGCAGTTTAAGGCGGGGGACGAATCAGCCCCAGCATTTT.

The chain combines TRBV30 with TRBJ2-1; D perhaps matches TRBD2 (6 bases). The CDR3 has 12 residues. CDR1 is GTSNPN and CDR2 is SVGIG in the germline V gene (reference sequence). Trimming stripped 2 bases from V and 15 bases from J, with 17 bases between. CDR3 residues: CAWSRDSLTPFF. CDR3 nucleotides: TGTGCCTGGAGTAGGGACTCCCTTACACCGTTCTTC.

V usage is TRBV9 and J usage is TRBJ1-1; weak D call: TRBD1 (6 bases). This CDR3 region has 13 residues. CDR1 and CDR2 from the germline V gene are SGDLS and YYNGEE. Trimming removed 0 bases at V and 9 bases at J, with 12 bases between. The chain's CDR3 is CASSVGGGVKAFF. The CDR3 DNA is TGTGCCAGCAGCGTAGGAGGGGGGGTCAAAGCTTTCTTT.

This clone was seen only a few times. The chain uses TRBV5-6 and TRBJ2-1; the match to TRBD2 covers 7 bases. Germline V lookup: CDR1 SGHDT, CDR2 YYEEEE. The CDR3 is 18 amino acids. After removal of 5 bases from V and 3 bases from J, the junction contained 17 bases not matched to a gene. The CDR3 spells CASRSGGGVGVFYNEQFF. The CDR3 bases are TGTGCCAGCAGATCTGGGGGAGGGGTGGGGGTTTTCTACAATGAGCAGTTCTTC.

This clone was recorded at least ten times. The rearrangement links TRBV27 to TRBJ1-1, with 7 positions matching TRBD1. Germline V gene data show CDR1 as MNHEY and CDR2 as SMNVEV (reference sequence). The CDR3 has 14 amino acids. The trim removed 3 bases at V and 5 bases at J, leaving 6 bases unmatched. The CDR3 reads CASSLTGLGTEAFF. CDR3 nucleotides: TGTGCCAGCAGTTTGACAGGGCTTGGAACTGAAGCTTTCTTT.

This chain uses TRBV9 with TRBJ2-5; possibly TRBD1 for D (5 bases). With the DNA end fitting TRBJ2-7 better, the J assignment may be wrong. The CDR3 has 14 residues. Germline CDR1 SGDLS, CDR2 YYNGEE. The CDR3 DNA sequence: TGTGCCAGCAGCGTAGGGGGCTCCCTCTACGAGCAGTACTTC. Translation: CASSVGGSLYEQYF.

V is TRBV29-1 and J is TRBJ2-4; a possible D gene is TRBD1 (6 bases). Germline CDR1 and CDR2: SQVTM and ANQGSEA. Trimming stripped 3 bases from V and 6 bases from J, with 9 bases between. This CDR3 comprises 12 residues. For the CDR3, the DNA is TGCAGCGTTGAGGCCAGGGGAAACATTCAGTACTTC. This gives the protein CSVEARGNIQYF.

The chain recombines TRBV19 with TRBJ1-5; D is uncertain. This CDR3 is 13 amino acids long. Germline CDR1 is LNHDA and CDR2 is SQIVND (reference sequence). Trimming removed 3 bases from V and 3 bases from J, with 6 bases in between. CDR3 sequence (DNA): TGTGCCAGTAGTATCGGGTACAATCAGCCCCAGCATTTT. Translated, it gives CASSIGYNQPQHF.

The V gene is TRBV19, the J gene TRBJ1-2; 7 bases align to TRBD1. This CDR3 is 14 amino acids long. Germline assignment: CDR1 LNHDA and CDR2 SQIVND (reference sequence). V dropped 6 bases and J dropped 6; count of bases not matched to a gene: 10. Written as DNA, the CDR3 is TGTGCCAGTAGGGGTCGGGAAGGGGGCAATGGCTACACCTTC. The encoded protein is CASRGREGGNGYTF.

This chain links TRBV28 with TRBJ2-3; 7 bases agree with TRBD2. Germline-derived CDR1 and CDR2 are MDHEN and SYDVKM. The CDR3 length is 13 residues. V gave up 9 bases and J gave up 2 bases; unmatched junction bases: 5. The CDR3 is CASSGPHTDTQYF. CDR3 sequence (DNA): TGTGCCAGTAGCGGGCCCCACACAGATACGCAGTATTTT. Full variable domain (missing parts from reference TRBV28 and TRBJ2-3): DVKVTQSSRYLVKRTGEKVFLECVQDMDHENMFWYRQDPGLGLRLIYFSYDVKMKEKGDIPEGYSVSREKKERFSLILESASTNQTSMYLCASSGPHTDTQYFGPGTRLTVL.